The rows below give T cell receptor beta chains drawn from one sample of a study of OX40 agonist ivuxolimab in advanced cancers. Sequencing was performed with immunoSEQ multiplex PCR; in TCRdb, only in-frame clones are kept and a portion is missing. The sample includes roughly 82,000 clones, roughly 85% of them seen just once. The source was CD4+ or CD8+ T cells sorted from blood, collected in a trial of the OX40 agonist ivuxolimab. The receptors come from an adult with an advanced solid tumor such as melanoma, head and neck, liver or kidney cancer. The CDR3 runs from the conserved cysteine through the conserved F or W. D genes are given only for firm matches. Rows give clone size only sometimes, using once, few, many, or a class for an expanded clone.

v_gene	d_gene	j_gene	abundance	CDR3nt	CDR3aa
TRBV29-1	-	TRBJ1-1	-	TGCAGCGGTTCTGAGAACACTGAAGCTTTCTTT	CSGSENTEAFF
TRBV7-2	TRBD2	TRBJ2-5	once	TGTGCCAGCAGTCCGATAGGAAGCGGGGGGGCTAAAGAGACCCAGTACTTC	CASSPIGSGGAKETQYF
TRBV5-8	-	TRBJ1-2	once	TGTGCCAGCAGCTTGGAAGGGTGGGACTATGGCTACACCTTC	CASSLEGWDYGYTF
TRBV10-3	TRBD2	TRBJ2-2	-	TGTGCCATCAGAGATCCTCTAGCGGAGAACACCGGGGAGCTGTTTTTT	CAIRDPLAENTGELFF
TRBV10-3	TRBD1	TRBJ1-2	-	TGTGCCATCAGTGACACGACAGGGGACTTAAACTATGGCTACACCTTC	CAISDTTGDLNYGYTF
TRBV7-2	-	TRBJ2-5	-	TGTGCCAGCAGCTTCTCGGGATCTGACCCGGGTGAGACCCAGTACTTC	CASSFSGSDPGETQYF
TRBV30	-	TRBJ1-1	few	TGTGCCTGGGGACAGACGAACACTGAAGCTTTCTTT	CAWGQTNTEAFF
TRBV18	-	TRBJ1-1	-	TGTGCCAGCTCACCAACAGGGCTCCACGGTGAAGCTTTCTTT	CASSPTGLHGEAFF
TRBV7-2	-	TRBJ2-3	-	TGTGCCAGCAGCTTAGAGGTAGGCCCAGATACGCAGTATTTT	CASSLEVGPDTQYF
TRBV5-1	-	TRBJ2-7	-	TGCGCCAGCAGCTTGGAACGCAGGGACGACGAGCAGTACTTC	CASSLERRDDEQYF
TRBV5-1	-	TRBJ2-5	-	TGCGCCAGCAGCTTGGCCCTACACCAAGAGACCCAGTACTTC	CASSLALHQETQYF
TRBV19	TRBD1	TRBJ1-5	-	TGTGCCAGTAGTACGGACAGGGACGGTCAGCCCCAGCATTTT	CASSTDRDGQPQHF
TRBV5-6	-	TRBJ2-7	many	TGTGCCAGCAGCTTGAAAGGGGCTTCCTACGAGCAGTACTTC	CASSLKGASYEQYF
TRBV18	TRBD1	TRBJ2-7	few	TGTGCCAGCTCACCATCGGGACAGAACTACGAGCAGTACTTC	CASSPSGQNYEQYF
TRBV30	TRBD1	TRBJ2-3	few	TGTGCCTGGAGGTCCAGGGGGCGCCGGCCAGATACGCAGTATTTT	CAWRSRGRRPDTQYF
TRBV18	TRBD1	TRBJ2-2	-	TGTGCCAGCTCACCAGTACAGGGGTACGGCACCGGGGAGCTGTTTTTT	CASSPVQGYGTGELFF
TRBV19	TRBD1	TRBJ1-1	-	TGTGCCAGTAGTATTTTCACAGGGGGGGACACTGAAGCTTTCTTT	CASSIFTGGDTEAFF
TRBV5-4	-	TRBJ1-6	-	TGTGCCAGCAGCTTGGGACAGGATAATTCACCCCTCCACTTT	CASSLGQDNSPLHF
TRBV27	-	TRBJ2-6	-	TGTGCCAGCAGTTTAGGGGGCTCTGGGGCCAACGTCCTGACTTTC	CASSLGGSGANVLTF
TRBV7-8	TRBD2	TRBJ2-3	-	TGTGCCAGCAGCTTGCCCAGCGGGGGTGGTACGCAGTATTTT	CASSLPSGGGTQYF
TRBV5-6	-	TRBJ2-4	-	TGTGCCAGCAGCTTGTCCGGGGGGCACATTCAGTACTTC	CASSLSGGHIQYF
TRBV4-3	-	TRBJ2-5	once	TGCGCCAGCAGCCAAGTATTGGGGGCCCATGGGACCCAGTACTTC	CASSQVLGAHGTQYF
TRBV11-2	TRBD1	TRBJ1-5	few	TGTGCCAGCAGCTTGGGACAGGGGCTTAATCAGCCCCAGCATTTT	CASSLGQGLNQPQHF
TRBV5-4	-	TRBJ2-1	-	TGTGCCAGCAGCTCAGCCGGGACAAGGGTGAGGCGAAATGAGCAGTTCTTC	CASSSAGTRVRRNEQFF
TRBV19	-	TRBJ1-2	-	TGTGCCAGTAGTATAGATGCGGGGGCCTCCTACTATGGCTACACCTTC	CASSIDAGASYYGYTF
TRBV10-3	-	TRBJ2-5	once	TGTGCCATCAGTGAGAGCAACGGGCACGGGGAGACCCAGTACTTC	CAISESNGHGETQYF
TRBV29-1	-	TRBJ1-2	-	TGCAGCGTTGAAGATTTAATCCGAGTGCGCAGGAACTATGGCTACACCTTC	CSVEDLIRVRRNYGYTF
TRBV6-1	TRBD1	TRBJ1-1	-	TGTGCCATAGAGGGGGCGCAAGACACTGAAGCTTTCTTT	CAIEGAQDTEAFF
TRBV29-1	TRBD1	TRBJ1-3	-	TGCAGCGTCGGCACCGGACAGGGCCCTGGAAACACCATATATTTT	CSVGTGQGPGNTIYF
TRBV27	-	TRBJ1-5	-	TGTGCCAGCAGTCCCGGGACGTATAGCAATCAGCCCCAGCATTTT	CASSPGTYSNQPQHF
TRBV5-1	TRBD1	TRBJ1-2	-	TGCGCCAGCAGCTTGGGGACAGGGGGCAACTATGGCTACACCTTC	CASSLGTGGNYGYTF
TRBV19	TRBD1	TRBJ2-7	-	TGTGCCAGTAGACCCCCGGGGACAGGTACCTACGAGCAGTACTTC	CASRPPGTGTYEQYF
TRBV12-2	-	TRBJ2-3	once	TGTGCAAGTCGCACCCGGACTAGCGGGGGCACAGATACGCAGTATTTT	CASRTRTSGGTDTQYF
TRBV7-6	-	TRBJ2-1	-	TGTGCCAGCAGCTTAAGGGAGGCAACCACCGTCTACTACAATGAGCAGTTCTTC	CASSLREATTVYYNEQFF
TRBV7-8	-	TRBJ1-5	-	TGTGCCAGCAGCTTAAAGGAAGGGCCTGCCGATAGCAATCAGCCCCAGCATTTT	CASSLKEGPADSNQPQHF
TRBV6-4	-	TRBJ2-2	-	TGTGCCAGCAGTGAGACAGTCACCGGGGAGCTGTTTTTT	CASSETVTGELFF
TRBV30	TRBD1	TRBJ1-6	-	TGTGCCTTGGGACAGCTAATGAGTAATTCACCCCTCCACTTT	CALGQLMSNSPLHF
TRBV6-1	TRBD1	TRBJ2-1	-	TGTGCCAGCAGTGAAGCGGTTGTAGGGGGCAGGCAGTTCTTC	CASSEAVVGGRQFF
TRBV5-1	-	TRBJ2-2	-	TGCGCCAGCAGCACACGACAGTACACCGGGGAGCTGTTTTTT	CASSTRQYTGELFF
TRBV5-1	-	TRBJ1-2	-	TGCGCCAGCAGCTTGGATGCGGGGCTTAACTATGGCTACACCTTC	CASSLDAGLNYGYTF
TRBV2	-	TRBJ1-5	few	TGTGCCAGCAGGGAAGGGGATCAGCCCCAGCATTTT	CASREGDQPQHF
TRBV18	TRBD1	TRBJ2-2	-	TGTGCCAGCTCACCCCGACCCGGGACAGACACCGGGGAGCTGTTTTTT	CASSPRPGTDTGELFF
TRBV19	-	TRBJ2-3	-	TGTGCCAGTAGTATTAGTAGTCAGCCAATAGCGGCGATCACAGATACGCAGTATTTT	CASSISSQPIAAITDTQYF
TRBV18	TRBD1	TRBJ1-1	many	TGTGCCAGCTCACCCGGACAGGTGGGTAGAGGAACTGAAGCTTTCTTT	CASSPGQVGRGTEAFF
TRBV4-1	TRBD2	TRBJ2-7	-	TGCGCCAGCAGCCAAGGACTAGCGGTGGCAGCCTACGAGCAGTACTTC	CASSQGLAVAAYEQYF
TRBV13	TRBD2	TRBJ2-7	few	TGTGCCAGCAGCCCCCGCGGGGGAGGGCAGTACTTC	CASSPRGGGQYF
TRBV11-2	-	TRBJ2-1	-	TGTGCCAGCAGCGCCACCAGGGGCAATGAGCAGTTCTTC	CASSATRGNEQFF